Given below is one T cell receptor beta chain in context. The antigen remains undetermined. Generated by immunoSEQ multiplex PCR, the TCRdb table keeps only in-frame clones and is missing some. Of more than 50,000 clones in the sample, roughly nine tenths were seen once. These data belong to a study of OX40 agonist ivuxolimab in advanced cancers. Study background: Patients' therapy was ivuxolimab, an antibody that acts as an agonist of OX40 (CD134). Mean age approximately 61 years, range about 23 to 79; roughly 82% male.

The study, taken as a whole, reports: In the 0.1-3.0 mg/kg groups, partial responders showed among the lowest expansion. Certain nonresponders likewise exhibited a low normalized T-cell clonal expansion.

The sequencing here drew on CD4+ or CD8+ T cells sorted from blood, taken in a trial of the OX40 agonist ivuxolimab. The sequence derives from an adult with an advanced solid tumor such as melanoma, head and neck, liver or kidney cancer.

The CDR3 nucleotides are TGTGCCAGCAGCCAGGGGGGACGGAGCTCCTACGAGCAGTACTTC. This codes for CASSQGGRSSYEQYF. The V call is TRBV7-8, the J call TRBJ2-7; weak D call: TRBD1 (7 bases). Germline V gene data show CDR1 as SGHVS and CDR2 as FQNEAQ. CDR3 size: 15 residues. The ends were cut back, 5 bases at V and 0 bases at J, with 14 bases in the middle.